Each of the 25 T cell receptor beta chains below was sequenced from the same sample in a study of T cell responses to AZD1222 COVID-19 vaccine. TCRdb's copy holds only in-frame clones and misses some; the assay was immunoSEQ multiplex PCR. This table has about 94,000 clones, roughly 84% appearing once. The sequenced sample was peripheral blood, obtained on day 0 of AZD1222 vaccination. The receptors were sampled from an adult in good health.

This clone was counted only a few times. This sequence joins TRBV19 and TRBJ2-1; a weak D match, TRBD2 (6 bases). Germline V gene sequence: CDR1 LNHDA, CDR2 SQIVND (reference sequence). The ends were cut back, 5 bases at V and 3 bases at J, with 11 bases in the middle. The CDR3 totals 14 residues. For the CDR3, the DNA is TGTGCCAGTAGTCCGGCGGGGTTCTACAATGAGCAGTTCTTC. Residues: CASSPAGFYNEQFF.

The chain recombines TRBV4-3 with TRBJ1-5; no firm D call. V was cut by 0 bases and J by 4 bases, with 7 bases left in between. Germline values: CDR1 LGHNA, CDR2 YSLEER. The CDR3 loop spans 14 amino acids. CDR3 DNA sequence: TGCGCCAGCAGCCAAGATCAAGGGAATCAGCCCCAGCATTTT. Translating gives CASSQDQGNQPQHF.

The chain employs TRBV4-3 and TRBJ1-1, with a possible D match to TRBD1 (5 bases). Looked up from germline, CDR1 is LGHNA and CDR2 is YSLEER. V lost 0 bases to trimming and J lost 7 bases, with 18 bases between them. The CDR3 runs to 16 residues. CDR3 DNA sequence: TGCGCCAGCAGCCAAGACGGGGGTACAAGGTCGGTTGAAGCTTTCTTT. Encoded protein: CASSQDGGTRSVEAFF.

The chain carries TRBV5-1 and TRBJ2-1; 7 nucleotides align to TRBD1. With 4 bases clipped from V and 3 bases from J, the junction kept 4 bases outside the gene matches. The CDR3 covers 14 residues. The germline gives CDR1 SGHRS, CDR2 YFSETQ. The CDR3 DNA sequence: TGCGCCAGCAGCCCGGGACAGAACTACAATGAGCAGTTCTTC. It is translated as CASSPGQNYNEQFF.

The chain employs TRBV19 and TRBJ1-5; TRBD1 matches at 7 bases. This CDR3 contains 13 residues. Unmatched junction bases numbered 4, after V lost 6 bases and J lost 5 bases. Germline CDR1 is LNHDA and CDR2 is SQIVND (reference sequence). CDR3 coding DNA: TGTGCCAGTAGCCTTCAGGGGGATCAGCCCCAGCATTTT. It is translated as CASSLQGDQPQHF.

This CDR3 reads CASSPGEGRQPQHF. In nucleotides, the CDR3 is TGTGCCAGCAGCCCAGGGGAGGGTCGGCAGCCCCAGCATTTT. The chain joins TRBV28 to TRBJ1-5; D is possibly TRBD1 (6 bases). The CDR3 runs 14 residues. V dropped 6 bases and J dropped 7 bases, with 16 bases sitting between them. The germline V gene has CDR1 MDHEN and CDR2 SYDVKM.

This clone has a handful of counts. The V call is TRBV12-3 or TRBV12-4, the J call TRBJ1-1; D remains ambiguous. Trimming took off 5 bases at V and 10 bases at J, with 11 bases between the two ends. The CDR3 length is 11 residues. CDR3 residues: CASSPGFGAFF. DNA for the CDR3: TGTGCCAGCAGTCCCGGGTTTGGAGCTTTCTTT.

This clone was found a few times. V usage is TRBV7-3 and J usage is TRBJ2-7, with D possibly matching TRBD1 (6 bases). Germline V gives CDR1 SGHTA, CDR2 FQGTGA. The CDR3 is 13 amino acids. The V and J ends lost 5 bases and 4 bases respectively, with 12 bases between them. CDR3: CASSPGTHYEQYF. The CDR3 region has the DNA TGTGCCAGCAGCCCTGGGACACATTACGAGCAGTACTTC.

This sequence joins TRBV6-2 or TRBV6-3 and TRBJ1-6; TRBD1 matches 9 bases. V shed 2 bases and J 8 bases; nucleotides not matched to a gene: 13. Germline V gene data show CDR1 as MNHEY and CDR2 as SVGEGT. There are 18 residues in the CDR3. The DNA of the CDR3 is TGTGCCAGCAGTTACGGGGGACAGGGAGCCACCGTTTATTCACCCCTCCACTTT. Translating gives CASSYGGQGATVYSPLHF.

The chain combines TRBV7-3 with TRBJ2-1; 7 bases map to TRBD1. J gave up 4 bases and V 2 bases, and 8 bases lay outside the gene matches. Germline V gives CDR1 SGHTA, CDR2 FQGTGA. CDR3 length: 16 amino acids. Here the CDR3 reads CASSLGPGTEYNEQFF. The CDR3 coding sequence is TGTGCCAGCAGCTTAGGGCCCGGGACAGAATACAATGAGCAGTTCTTC.

The chain recombines TRBV15 with TRBJ2-7, with D perhaps matching TRBD2 (6 bases). The CDR3 has 14 amino acids. Germline-derived CDR1 and CDR2 are LNHNV and YYDKDF (reference sequence). Deletions cut 6 bases from V and 2 bases from J, with 14 bases between. CDR3 loop: CATSTGGLAYEQYF. CDR3 bases: TGTGCCACCAGTACCGGGGGATTGGCCTACGAGCAGTACTTC.

J is TRBJ1-6 and V is TRBV11-3, with 8 positions matching TRBD1. The CDR3 runs 14 residues. CDR1 and CDR2 (germline): SGHNT, YENEEA. V was pared by 5 bases and J by 7 bases, with 4 bases of the junction left unmatched. CDR3 sequence (DNA): TGTGCCAGCAGCCTACAGGGGGAAAATTCACCCCTCCACTTT. Translated: CASSLQGENSPLHF.

The chain has TRBV5-4 and TRBJ1-1, with D perhaps matching TRBD1 (5 bases). There are 17 residues in the CDR3. The germline V gene encodes CDR1 SGHNT and CDR2 YYREEE (reference sequence). V was cut by 4 bases and J by 3 bases, with 22 bases left in between. The CDR3 here is CASSNGHNPLLYTEAFF. DNA for the CDR3: TGTGCCAGCAGCAACGGACATAACCCTTTACTTTACACTGAAGCTTTCTTT.

The CDR3 sequence is CASSIGQGDSPLHF. CDR3 in DNA: TGTGCCAGTAGTATCGGACAGGGGGATTCACCCCTCCACTTT. The chain links TRBV19 to TRBJ1-6; 10 positions match TRBD1. Germline CDR1 reads LNHDA; CDR2 reads SQIVND (reference sequence). V was pared by 3 bases and J by 8 bases, with 1 base of the junction left unmatched. There are 14 residues in the CDR3.

J is TRBJ1-1 and V is TRBV19; D perhaps matches TRBD1 (5 bases). Per the germline V gene, CDR1 is LNHDA and CDR2 is SQIVND (reference sequence). The V end was cut by 3 bases, the J end by 4 bases, with 15 bases between. CDR3 length equals 15 residues. CDR3 DNA sequence: TGTGCCAGTAGTATCAATGCTGCCGGGGCCACTGAAGCTTTCTTT. Amino acid sequence: CASSINAAGATEAFF.

This chain joins TRBV6-1 and TRBJ1-2, with D possibly being TRBD1 (5 bases). The ends were cut back, 1 base at V and 5 bases at J, with 14 bases in the middle. This CDR3 has 15 residues. Germline CDR1 is MNHNS and CDR2 is SASEGT. CDR3 loop: CASSEVEGVGYGYTF. In DNA form, the CDR3 reads TGTGCCAGCAGTGAAGTGGAAGGGGTCGGTTATGGCTACACCTTC.

The chain combines TRBV29-1 with TRBJ2-3; D gene unclear. The V gene lost 1 base and the J gene lost 5 bases, with 1 base spanning the gap. The CDR3 runs 10 residues. The germline V gene has CDR1 SQVTM and CDR2 ANQGSEA. CDR3 sequence: CSVEGDTQYF. CDR3 nucleotide sequence: TGCAGCGTTGAAGGAGATACGCAGTATTTT.

In its sample, this clone was seen a few times. CDR3 protein: CASREDRKSYEQYF. The CDR3, as DNA: TGTGCCAGCAGGGAGGACAGGAAGAGCTACGAGCAGTACTTC. J is TRBJ2-7 and V is TRBV2; 7 bases are shared with TRBD1. Germline V gives CDR1 SNHLY, CDR2 FYNNEI. With V trimmed by 6 bases and J by 3 bases, 8 bases remained unmatched. This CDR3 has 14 residues.

This chain links TRBV2 with TRBJ2-4; D unclear. Germline V gene sequence: CDR1 SNHLY, CDR2 FYNNEI. Trimming took 2 bases from V and 5 from J, leaving 13 bases between them. The CDR3 runs to 15 residues. CDR3 protein: CASSENTLRENIQYF. CDR3 nucleotides: TGTGCCAGCAGTGAAAATACCCTAAGGGAAAACATTCAGTACTTC.

V and J are TRBV28 and TRBJ2-7, with 8 bases fitting TRBD1. The CDR3 sequence is 15 residues long. Germline V gene data show CDR1 as MDHEN and CDR2 as SYDVKM. V was clipped by 2 bases and J by 4 bases; unmatched bases: 7. The CDR3 DNA reads TGTGCCAGCAGTTTAGCGGGACAGGCCGGGTACGAGCAGTACTTC. This translates into CASSLAGQAGYEQYF.

This rearrangement joins TRBV5-1 to TRBJ2-5; 8 bases map to TRBD1. The V gene end was trimmed by 0 bases and the J gene end by 1 base; junction bases not matched to a gene: 2. The CDR3 is 15 residues long. CDR1 is SGHRS, CDR2 YFSETQ, per germline. The CDR3 coding sequence is TGCGCCAGCAGCTTGGTAGGGACAGGCCAAGAGACCCAGTACTTC. Protein: CASSLVGTGQETQYF. Using reference TRBV5-1 and TRBJ2-5 for the parts outside the CDR3, the full variable domain is KAGVTQTPRYLIKTRGQQVTLSCSPISGHRSVSWYQQTPGQGLQFLFEYFSETQRNKGNFPGRFSGRQFSNSRSEMNVSTLELGDSALYLCASSLVGTGQETQYFGPGTRLLVL.

The table lists this clone with a few counts. The chain is built from TRBV7-9 and TRBJ1-2, with TRBD1 identical over 9 bases. V lost 6 bases to trimming and J lost 4 bases; unmatched junction nucleotides: 6. Germline V gene lookup returns CDR1 SEHNR and CDR2 FQNEAQ (reference sequence). The CDR3 runs 14 residues. CDR3 sequence (DNA): TGTGCCAGCAGTCTCCTGGACAGGGGCTATGGCTACACCTTC. Translation: CASSLLDRGYGYTF.

The chain joins TRBV6-4 to TRBJ2-7, with D possibly being TRBD1 or TRBD2 (5 bases each). This CDR3 is 17 amino acids long. Trimming removed 2 bases at V and 5 bases at J, with 22 bases between. The V gene's germline CDR1 is MRHNA and CDR2 SNTAGT. DNA of the CDR3: TGTGCCAGCAGTGACCCTGAACGTTGGGACGGGGAACACGAGCAGTACTTC. This gives the protein CASSDPERWDGEHEQYF.

This chain links TRBV19 with TRBJ2-7; a weak D match, TRBD1 (6 bases). This CDR3 is built from 14 residues. V was shortened by 0 bases and J by 5 bases, with 11 bases between the two germline ends. The germline V gene has CDR1 LNHDA and CDR2 SQIVND (reference sequence). In nucleotides, the CDR3 is TGTGCCAGTAGTATAGAAACAGGGAACAACGAGCAGTACTTC. Its protein product is CASSIETGNNEQYF.

The chain is built from TRBV7-2 and TRBJ2-1, with no clear D. This CDR3 region has 13 residues. Germline CDR1 is SGHTA and CDR2 is FQGNSA. V gave up 1 base and J gave up 12 bases, with 13 bases separating them. The CDR3 sequence: CASSLGPDVGQFF. The CDR3 DNA reads as TGTGCCAGCAGCTTAGGGCCGGACGTTGGGCAGTTCTTC.